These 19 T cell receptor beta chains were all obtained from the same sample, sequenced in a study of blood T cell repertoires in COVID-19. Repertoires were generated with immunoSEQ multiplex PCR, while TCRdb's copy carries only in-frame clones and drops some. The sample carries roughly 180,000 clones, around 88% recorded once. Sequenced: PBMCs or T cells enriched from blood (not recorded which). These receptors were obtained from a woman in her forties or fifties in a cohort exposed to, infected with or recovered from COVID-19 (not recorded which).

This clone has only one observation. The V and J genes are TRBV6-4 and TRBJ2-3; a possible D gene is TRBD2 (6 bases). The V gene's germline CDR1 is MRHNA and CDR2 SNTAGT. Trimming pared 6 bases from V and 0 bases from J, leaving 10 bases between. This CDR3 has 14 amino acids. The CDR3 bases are TGTGCCAGCAGCCTACTAGCCAGCACAGATACGCAGTATTTT. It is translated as CASSLLASTDTQYF.

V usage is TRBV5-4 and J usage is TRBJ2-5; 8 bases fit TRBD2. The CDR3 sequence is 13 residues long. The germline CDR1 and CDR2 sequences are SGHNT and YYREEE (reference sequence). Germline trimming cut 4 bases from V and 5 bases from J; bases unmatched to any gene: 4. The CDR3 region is CASSIRGGETQYF. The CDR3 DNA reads TGTGCCAGCAGCATCCGGGGGGGGGAGACCCAGTACTTC.

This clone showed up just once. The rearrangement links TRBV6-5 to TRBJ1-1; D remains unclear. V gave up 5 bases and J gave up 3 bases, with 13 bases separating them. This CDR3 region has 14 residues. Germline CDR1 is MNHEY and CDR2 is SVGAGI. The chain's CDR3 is CASSHSREYTEAFF. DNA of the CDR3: TGTGCCAGCAGTCACAGTAGGGAGTACACTGAAGCTTTCTTT.

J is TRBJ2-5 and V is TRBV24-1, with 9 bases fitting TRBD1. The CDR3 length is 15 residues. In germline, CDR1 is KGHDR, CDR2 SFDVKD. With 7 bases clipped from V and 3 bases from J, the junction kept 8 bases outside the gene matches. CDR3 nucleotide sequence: TGTGCCACCAGCGGTACGACAGGGGGGGAAGAGACCCAGTACTTC. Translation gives CATSGTTGGEETQYF.

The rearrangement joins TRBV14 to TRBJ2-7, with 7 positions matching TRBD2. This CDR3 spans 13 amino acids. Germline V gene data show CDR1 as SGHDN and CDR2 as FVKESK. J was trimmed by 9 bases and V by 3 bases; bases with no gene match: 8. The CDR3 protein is CASSQGGLDRQYF. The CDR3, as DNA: TGTGCCAGCAGCCAGGGCGGACTAGATAGGCAGTACTTC.

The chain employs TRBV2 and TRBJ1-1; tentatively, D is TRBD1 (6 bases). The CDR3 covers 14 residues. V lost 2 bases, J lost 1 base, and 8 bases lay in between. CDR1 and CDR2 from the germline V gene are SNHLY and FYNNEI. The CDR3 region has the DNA TGTGCCAGCAGTGAAAGGACAGCGAACACTGAAGCTTTCTTT. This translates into CASSERTANTEAFF. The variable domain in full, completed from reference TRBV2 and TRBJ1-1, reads EPEVTQTPSHQVTQMGQEVILRCVPISNHLYFYWYRQILGQKVEFLVSFYNNEISEKSEIFDDQFSVERPDGSNFTLKIRSTKLEDSAMYFCASSERTANTEAFFGQGTRLTVV.

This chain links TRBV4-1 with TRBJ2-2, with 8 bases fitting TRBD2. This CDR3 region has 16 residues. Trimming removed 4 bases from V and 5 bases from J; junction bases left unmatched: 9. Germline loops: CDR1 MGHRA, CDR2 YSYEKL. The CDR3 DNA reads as TGCGCCAGCAGCCTCCTTCCGGGGGGGCTGACCGGGGAGCTGTTTTTT. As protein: CASSLLPGGLTGELFF.

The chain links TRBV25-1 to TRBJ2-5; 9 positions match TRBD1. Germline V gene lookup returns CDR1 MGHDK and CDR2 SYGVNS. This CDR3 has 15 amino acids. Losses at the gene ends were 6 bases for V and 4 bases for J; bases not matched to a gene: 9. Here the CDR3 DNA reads TGTGCCAGCAGCGTGCCGGGACAGGGAGGAGAGACCCAGTACTTC. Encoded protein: CASSVPGQGGETQYF.

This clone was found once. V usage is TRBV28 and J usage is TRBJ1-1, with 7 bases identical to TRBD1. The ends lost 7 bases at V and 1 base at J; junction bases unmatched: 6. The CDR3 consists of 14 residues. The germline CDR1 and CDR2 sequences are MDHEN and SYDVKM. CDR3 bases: TGTGCCAGCATCCTGACAGGGACGAACACTGAAGCTTTCTTT. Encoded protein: CASILTGTNTEAFF.

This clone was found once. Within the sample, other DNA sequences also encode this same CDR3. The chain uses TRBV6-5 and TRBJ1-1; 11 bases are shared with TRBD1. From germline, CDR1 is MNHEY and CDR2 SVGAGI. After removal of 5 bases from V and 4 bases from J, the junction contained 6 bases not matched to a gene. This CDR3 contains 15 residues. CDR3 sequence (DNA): TGTGCCAGCAGTCCCCCCGGGACAGGGGGCACTGAAGCTTTCTTT. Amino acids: CASSPPGTGGTEAFF.

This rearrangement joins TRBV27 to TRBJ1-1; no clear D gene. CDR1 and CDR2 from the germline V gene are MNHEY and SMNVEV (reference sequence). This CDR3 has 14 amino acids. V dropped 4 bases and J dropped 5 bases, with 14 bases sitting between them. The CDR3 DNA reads TGTGCCAGCAGTTCCGTGGAGGGATGGACTGAAGCTTTCTTT. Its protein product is CASSSVEGWTEAFF.

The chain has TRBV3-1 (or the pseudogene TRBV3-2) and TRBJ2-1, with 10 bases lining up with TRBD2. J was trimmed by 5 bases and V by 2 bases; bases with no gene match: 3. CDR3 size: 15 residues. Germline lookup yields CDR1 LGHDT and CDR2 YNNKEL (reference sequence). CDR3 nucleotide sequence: TGTGCCAGCAGCCAATCTAGCGGGGGACACAATGAGCAGTTCTTC. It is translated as CASSQSSGGHNEQFF.

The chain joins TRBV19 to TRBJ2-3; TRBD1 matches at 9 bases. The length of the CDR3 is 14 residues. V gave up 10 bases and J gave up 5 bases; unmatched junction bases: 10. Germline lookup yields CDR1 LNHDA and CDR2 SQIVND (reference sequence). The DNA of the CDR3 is TGTGCCACCTCCGGAACAGGGGGCATAGATACGCAGTATTTT. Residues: CATSGTGGIDTQYF.

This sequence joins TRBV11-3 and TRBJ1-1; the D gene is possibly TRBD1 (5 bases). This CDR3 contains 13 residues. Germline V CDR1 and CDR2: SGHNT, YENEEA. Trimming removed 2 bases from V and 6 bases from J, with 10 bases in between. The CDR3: CASSLSGIAEAFF. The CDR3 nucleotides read TGTGCCAGCAGCTTATCAGGGATAGCTGAAGCTTTCTTT. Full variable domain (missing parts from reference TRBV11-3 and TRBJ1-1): EAGVVQSPRYKIIEKKQPVAFWCNPISGHNTLYWYLQNLGQGPELLIRYENEEAVDDSQLPKDRFSAERLKGVDSTLKIQPAELGDSAVYLCASSLSGIAEAFFGQGTRLTVV.

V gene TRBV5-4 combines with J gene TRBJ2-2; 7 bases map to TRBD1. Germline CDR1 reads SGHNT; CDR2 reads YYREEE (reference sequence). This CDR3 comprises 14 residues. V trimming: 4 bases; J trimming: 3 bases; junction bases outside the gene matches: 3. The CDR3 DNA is TGTGCCAGCAGCGTACAGGGGTACACCGGGGAGCTGTTTTTT. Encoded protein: CASSVQGYTGELFF.

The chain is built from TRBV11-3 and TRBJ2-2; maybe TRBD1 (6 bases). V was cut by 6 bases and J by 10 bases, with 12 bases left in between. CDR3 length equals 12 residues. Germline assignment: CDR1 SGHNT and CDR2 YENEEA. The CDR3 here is CASSSTGSELFF. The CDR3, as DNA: TGTGCCAGCAGTTCAACAGGGTCGGAGCTGTTTTTT.

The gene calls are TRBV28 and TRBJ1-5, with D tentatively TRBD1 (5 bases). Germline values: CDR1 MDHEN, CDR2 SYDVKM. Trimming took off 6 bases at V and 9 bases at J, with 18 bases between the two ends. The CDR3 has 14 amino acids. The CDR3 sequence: CASSTPGRDVPQHF. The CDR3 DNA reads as TGTGCCAGCAGCACGCCGGGCAGGGATGTGCCCCAGCATTTT.

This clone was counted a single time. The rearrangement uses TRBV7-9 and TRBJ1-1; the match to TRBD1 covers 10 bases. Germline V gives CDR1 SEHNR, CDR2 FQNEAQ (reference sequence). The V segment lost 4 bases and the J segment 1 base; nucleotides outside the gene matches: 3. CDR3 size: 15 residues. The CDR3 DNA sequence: TGTGCCAGCAGCTCCCGGGACAGGGGGAACACTGAAGCTTTCTTT. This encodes CASSSRDRGNTEAFF. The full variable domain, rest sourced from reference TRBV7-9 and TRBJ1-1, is DTGVSQNPRHKITKRGQNVTFRCDPISEHNRLYWYRQTLGQGPEFLTYFQNEAQLEKSRLLSDRFSAERPKGSFSTLEIQRTEQGDSAMYLCASSSRDRGNTEAFFGQGTRLTVV.

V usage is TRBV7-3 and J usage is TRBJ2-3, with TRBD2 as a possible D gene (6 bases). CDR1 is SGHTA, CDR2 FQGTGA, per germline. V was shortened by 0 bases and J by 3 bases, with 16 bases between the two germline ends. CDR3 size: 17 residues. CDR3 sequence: CASSLTPEGRLTDTQYF. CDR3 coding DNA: TGTGCCAGCAGCTTAACCCCGGAGGGGCGGCTAACAGATACGCAGTATTTT.